This TCR beta chain came from a study of T cell clonotyping in hematopoietic cell transplantation. Overall study: Cytoreduction preceded collection of pretransplant recipient samples.

Study observations and caveats: Higher Inverse Simpson Index values in graft donor and pretransplant recipient predicted broader posttransplant TCR diversity. At the given depth, recipient repertoires were over 97% de novo clonotypes. CD4 and CD8 repertoire contributions could not be separated without sorting.

CDR1 and CDR2 from the germline V gene are SGHRS and YFSETQ. V lost 0 bases to trimming and J lost 7 bases; unmatched junction nucleotides: 0. CDR3 length: 12 amino acids. Time point reported: recipient sample about 28 days before transplant, after cytoreduction. On this clone itself: The antigen is undetermined.

The assay was immunoSEQ multiplex PCR, and TCRdb's table has in-frame clones only and misses some. The data contain 7,000 to 8,000 clones, approximately 90% of them seen just once; the ten biggest clones take up approximately 6.5%. The TCR comes from a man aged 55 to 70 with acute myeloid leukemia. Some clones in this sample may be carry-over from other donors' samples. The sample consisted of peripheral blood mononuclear cells, taken before stem cell transplant. The V gene is TRBV5-1, the J gene TRBJ1-1; the match to TRBD1 covers 7 bases. This CDR3 reads CASSLGTGEAFF. CDR3 coding DNA: TGCGCCAGCAGCTTGGGGACAGGTGAAGCTTTCTTT.